This T cell receptor beta chain was captured by sequencing in a study of naive and memory T cell subsets. V lost 7 bases and J 7 bases, leaving 14 bases between the germline ends. CDR1 and CDR2 from the germline V gene are LNHDA and SQIVND (reference sequence). The CDR3 sequence is 13 residues long. Points from the study as a whole: A few larger clonotypes appeared in naive repertoires, especially CD8, possibly memory cells re-expressing CD45RA.

On this clonotype itself: Its antigen remains unidentified.

Both TRBC1 and TRBC2 were covered by a beta constant-region primer of two equimolar oligonucleotides. Four rounds of PCR amplified the ligated cDNA using nested alpha and beta constant-region primers plus SP2. A 12-nucleotide UMI and the SP2 primer were added to the cDNA 3' end by oligonucleotide ligation. TCRdb reprocessed the UMI-ligation and nested PCR reads via MiXCR and lists one record per CDR3 protein. The sample carries tens of thousands of distinct CDR3 sequences, about 10% recorded once. The TCR comes from a human donor in good health. J is TRBJ1-5 and V is TRBV19, with D perhaps TRBD1 (5 bases). Sequenced material: naive CD4+ T cells from blood. The CDR3 region is CASTPWEGQPQHF. CDR3 coding DNA: TGTGCCAGTACCCCCTGGGAGGGGCAGCCCCAGCATTTT.